A single sample is the source of the 30 T cell receptor beta chains below, sequenced in a study of shared clonotypes between healthy human individuals. Sequencing used immunoSEQ multiplex PCR; TCRdb keeps in-frame clones, though not all of them. The sample comprises approximately 530,000 clones, roughly 95% of which are singletons, and about 0.068% rests with the top ten. Source material: naive CD4+ T cells sorted from blood. The sample's subset: CD45RA+ positively selected. The receptors were sampled from a woman in her twenties or thirties in good health.

The chain recombines TRBV5-5 with TRBJ1-3; D is undetermined. CDR1 is SGHKS and CDR2 is YYEKEE in the germline V gene (reference sequence). The CDR3 has 12 residues. V lost 3 bases, J lost 3 bases, and 4 bases lay in between. CDR3 residues: CASSSDGNTIYF. The CDR3 DNA follows: TGTGCCAGCAGCTCCGATGGAAACACCATATATTTT.

This chain links TRBV27 with TRBJ2-2; 8 bases agree with TRBD2. This CDR3 is 17 amino acids long. Germline trimming cut 1 base from V and 6 bases from J; bases unmatched to any gene: 10. The V gene's germline CDR1 is MNHEY and CDR2 SMNVEV (reference sequence). CDR3 amino acids: CASSLLGAGGIPGELFF. In DNA, the CDR3 is TGTGCCAGCAGTTTATTAGGGGCGGGAGGTATTCCCGGGGAGCTGTTTTTT.

This clone appeared once. The rearrangement links TRBV28 to TRBJ1-1; tentative D call: TRBD1 (5 bases). CDR1 is MDHEN and CDR2 is SYDVKM in the germline V gene. Trimming left V 10 bases short and J 6 bases short, with 18 bases between. The CDR3 runs to 13 residues. This CDR3 reads CATGPQEISEAFF. As DNA, the CDR3 is TGTGCCACCGGACCACAGGAGATCTCTGAAGCTTTCTTT.

The V gene is TRBV5-1, the J gene TRBJ1-4; D uncertain. Trimming pared 0 bases from V and 3 bases from J, leaving 15 bases between. There are 17 residues in the CDR3. Germline V gene lookup returns CDR1 SGHRS and CDR2 YFSETQ. CDR3 in DNA: TGCGCCAGCAGCTTGGATTCCCAGGCTGTAGCTAATGAAAAACTGTTTTTT. Its translation: CASSLDSQAVANEKLFF.

This clone was counted once. The genes are TRBV19 and TRBJ1-1; TRBD1 matches at 9 bases. The CDR3 loop spans 13 amino acids. Trimming took 6 bases from V and 1 from J; bases not matched to a gene: 0. Germline CDR1 and CDR2: LNHDA and SQIVND (reference sequence). CDR3 residues: CASRDRGNTEAFF. The CDR3 region has the DNA TGTGCCAGTAGGGACAGGGGGAACACTGAAGCTTTCTTT.

This clone was detected once. V usage is TRBV7-8 and J usage is TRBJ2-6; D possibly corresponds to TRBD2 (5 bases). CDR1 SGHVS and CDR2 FQNEAQ come from the germline V gene. CDR3 length: 19 amino acids. V lost 4 bases and J 0 bases, leaving 19 bases between the germline ends. The CDR3: CASSSGVDPGYSGANVLTF. CDR3 sequence (DNA): TGTGCCAGCAGCTCAGGAGTTGACCCGGGATACTCTGGGGCCAACGTCCTGACTTTC.

V gene TRBV9 combines with J gene TRBJ2-2; D uncertain. V was shortened by 0 bases and J by 4 bases, with 10 bases between the two germline ends. Germline V CDR1 and CDR2: SGDLS, YYNGEE. The CDR3 is made up of 15 amino acids. The CDR3 sequence: CASSVAEVPTGELFF. CDR3 sequence (DNA): TGTGCCAGCAGCGTAGCAGAGGTACCCACCGGGGAGCTGTTTTTT.

The genes are TRBV4-2 and TRBJ1-3; no clear D. The length of the CDR3 is 14 residues. V was trimmed by 2 bases and J by 4 bases, leaving 9 bases between them. Germline assignment: CDR1 LGHNA and CDR2 YNFKEQ. This chain's CDR3 is CASSQTEIGNTIYF. The DNA for the CDR3 is TGTGCCAGCAGCCAAACCGAAATCGGAAACACCATATATTTT.

V and J are TRBV7-3 and TRBJ2-6; 8 bases line up with TRBD1. The CDR3 sequence is 16 residues long. With V trimmed by 5 bases and J by 4 bases, 7 bases remained unmatched. Germline CDR1 reads SGHTA; CDR2 reads FQGTGA. In DNA form, the CDR3 reads TGTGCCAGCAGCCATGGACAGGGATCCGGGGCCAACGTCCTGACTTTC. It encodes CASSHGQGSGANVLTF.

The chain is built from TRBV28 and TRBJ2-7; tentative D call: TRBD2 (5 bases). The germline gives CDR1 MDHEN, CDR2 SYDVKM. The CDR3 has 13 amino acids. V dropped 7 bases and J dropped 1 base, with 11 bases sitting between them. The CDR3 DNA sequence: TGTGCCAGCAACAAACTAGATTCCTACGAGCAGTACTTC. Encoded protein: CASNKLDSYEQYF. Using reference TRBV28 and TRBJ2-7 for the parts outside the CDR3, the full variable domain is DVKVTQSSRYLVKRTGEKVFLECVQDMDHENMFWYRQDPGLGLRLIYFSYDVKMKEKGDIPEGYSVSREKKERFSLILESASTNQTSMYLCASNKLDSYEQYFGPGTRLTVT.

The chain links TRBV7-2 to TRBJ2-1; D might be TRBD2 (5 bases). Trimming removed 1 base at V and 8 bases at J, with 18 bases between. Germline V gives CDR1 SGHTA, CDR2 FQGNSA. The CDR3 runs to 16 residues. The CDR3 is CASSLVGGSGRDEQFF. CDR3 DNA sequence: TGTGCCAGCAGCTTAGTGGGTGGGAGTGGTAGGGATGAGCAGTTCTTC. The full variable domain, rest sourced from reference TRBV7-2 and TRBJ2-1, is GAGVSQSPSNKVTEKGKDVELRCDPISGHTALYWYRQSLGQGLEFLIYFQGNSAPDKSGLPSDRFSAERTGGSVSTLTIQRTQQEDSAVYLCASSLVGGSGRDEQFFGPGTRLTVL.

The genes are TRBV7-6 and TRBJ2-5; no clear D gene. CDR3 length: 15 amino acids. The V and J ends lost 1 base and 4 bases respectively, with 13 bases between them. Germline loops: CDR1 SGHVS, CDR2 FNYEAQ. This chain's CDR3 is CASSLGPEERETQYF. In DNA, the CDR3 is TGTGCCAGCAGCTTAGGCCCAGAGGAACGAGAGACCCAGTACTTC.

CDR3 loop: CASTLTGVYTEAFF. CDR3 nucleotide sequence: TGTGCCAGCACCCTAACAGGGGTCTACACTGAAGCTTTCTTT. V is TRBV6-1 and J is TRBJ1-1; 7 bases are a match to TRBD1. The V gene end was trimmed by 7 bases and the J gene end by 3 bases; junction bases not matched to a gene: 8. The germline CDR1 and CDR2 sequences are MNHNS and SASEGT. This CDR3 region has 14 residues.

The chain uses TRBV9 and TRBJ1-2, with 9 bases identical to TRBD1. Germline loops: CDR1 SGDLS, CDR2 YYNGEE. V shed 4 bases, J shed 1 base, and the junction held 5 bases outside the gene matches. There are 15 residues in the CDR3. DNA for the CDR3: TGTGCCAGCAGCACTCACAGGGGGCTTAACTATGGCTACACCTTC. It translates to CASSTHRGLNYGYTF.

The J gene is TRBJ2-3, the V gene TRBV12-5; the match to TRBD2 covers 9 bases. The ends lost 3 bases at V and 3 bases at J; junction bases unmatched: 4. Per germline, CDR1 LGHNT and CDR2 FRNRAP. The CDR3 length is 15 residues. CDR3 amino acids: CASGLGGRVTDTQYF. The DNA of the CDR3 is TGTGCTAGTGGTTTAGGCGGGAGGGTAACAGATACGCAGTATTTT. Based on the CDR3 plus reference TRBV12-5 and TRBJ2-3, the full variable domain is DARVTQTPRHKVTEMGQEVTMRCQPILGHNTVFWYRQTMMQGLELLAYFRNRAPLDDSGMPKDRFSAEMPDATLATLKIQPSEPRDSAVYFCASGLGGRVTDTQYFGPGTRLTVL.

The rearrangement uses TRBV18 and TRBJ1-3; no firm D call. V lost 5 bases to trimming and J lost 4 bases, with 15 bases between them. This CDR3 spans 15 amino acids. Germline CDR1 KGHSH, CDR2 LQKENI. The CDR3 coding sequence is TGTGCCAGCTCATCTGAAGTACGGGCAGGAAACACCATATATTTT. Protein: CASSSEVRAGNTIYF.

The rearrangement uses TRBV6-1 and TRBJ2-7; perhaps TRBD1 as D (6 bases). There are 13 residues in the CDR3. With 5 bases removed from V and 7 bases from J, the gap between germline ends came to 15 bases. CDR1 is MNHNS, CDR2 SASEGT, per germline. The CDR3 DNA reads as TGTGCCAGCAGTACAAGGGGGACGGGAGAGCAGTACTTC. Its translation: CASSTRGTGEQYF.

The chain couples TRBV5-1 to TRBJ1-5; 11 bases agree with TRBD1. The CDR3 sequence is 14 residues long. Germline lookup yields CDR1 SGHRS and CDR2 YFSETQ. J lost 5 bases, V lost 5 bases, and 3 bases had no gene match. DNA for the CDR3: TGCGCCAGCAGTAGGACAGGGGGCGATCAGCCCCAGCATTTT. Amino acid sequence: CASSRTGGDQPQHF.

The V gene is TRBV29-1, the J gene TRBJ2-5, with 10 bases lining up with TRBD1. Germline CDR1 reads SQVTM; CDR2 reads ANQGSEA. V dropped 6 bases and J dropped 5; count of bases not matched to a gene: 6. The CDR3 has 13 amino acids. The CDR3 region has the DNA TGCAGCGTCCCCGGGACAGGGGCCGAGACCCAGTACTTC. It yields the protein CSVPGTGAETQYF.

J is TRBJ2-3 and V is TRBV11-2, with TRBD2 identical over 9 bases. The V gene end was trimmed by 5 bases and the J gene end by 3 bases; junction bases not matched to a gene: 18. CDR1 SGHAT and CDR2 FQNNGV come from the germline V gene. This CDR3 is 19 amino acids long. The CDR3 loop reads CASSHYSSLSGSETDTQYF. As DNA, the CDR3 is TGTGCCAGCAGCCACTATTCATCTCTTAGCGGGAGCGAAACAGATACGCAGTATTTT.

The chain combines TRBV27 with TRBJ2-3; D not certain. CDR1 is MNHEY and CDR2 is SMNVEV in the germline V gene (reference sequence). There are 13 residues in the CDR3. V lost 3 bases to trimming and J lost 0 bases, with 4 bases between them. The DNA for the CDR3 is TGTGCCAGCAGTTTGTTGAGCACAGATACGCAGTATTTT. This translates into CASSLLSTDTQYF.

On this clone: Different DNA sequences within this sample yield the same CDR3. V usage is TRBV28 and J usage is TRBJ1-1; D is unresolved. The CDR3 consists of 14 residues. Germline V gene lookup returns CDR1 MDHEN and CDR2 SYDVKM. Trimming left V 5 bases short and J 1 base short, with 11 bases between. CDR3 in amino acids: CASSPPRENTEAFF. CDR3 DNA: TGTGCCAGCAGTCCACCGAGAGAGAACACTGAAGCTTTCTTT. The full variable domain, its missing parts supplied by reference TRBV28 and TRBJ1-1, is DVKVTQSSRYLVKRTGEKVFLECVQDMDHENMFWYRQDPGLGLRLIYFSYDVKMKEKGDIPEGYSVSREKKERFSLILESASTNQTSMYLCASSPPRENTEAFFGQGTRLTVV.

This chain joins TRBV18 and TRBJ2-2, with 7 bases that match TRBD1. V lost 4 bases, J lost 3 bases, and 5 bases stayed unmatched. Germline V gene sequence: CDR1 KGHSH, CDR2 LQKENI. The CDR3 contains 15 residues. CDR3 sequence reads: CASSQRQGDTGELFF. The CDR3 DNA follows: TGTGCCAGCTCACAGAGACAGGGTGACACCGGGGAGCTGTTTTTT.

The J gene is TRBJ2-3, the V gene TRBV27; tentative D call: TRBD2 (5 bases). The CDR3 has 15 amino acids. Germline CDR1 reads MNHEY; CDR2 reads SMNVEV (reference sequence). Trimming took 1 base from V and 2 from J, leaving 10 bases between them. The CDR3 DNA follows: TGTGCCAGCAGTTTATTATCCGGGAACACAGATACGCAGTATTTT. Its translation: CASSLLSGNTDTQYF.

The genes are TRBV28 and TRBJ2-2, with D maybe TRBD1 (5 bases). The CDR3 spans 15 residues. Trimming pared 2 bases from V and 0 bases from J, leaving 7 bases between. Germline V lookup: CDR1 MDHEN, CDR2 SYDVKM. As DNA, the CDR3 is TGTGCCAGCAGTTTAGGACACCCGAACACCGGGGAGCTGTTTTTT. Translated: CASSLGHPNTGELFF.

This chain joins TRBV4-2 and TRBJ2-2; 13 nucleotides align to TRBD2. Germline V gene data show CDR1 as LGHNA and CDR2 as YNFKEQ. The V and J ends lost 4 bases and 4 bases, in that order; junction bases with no gene match: 6. CDR3 length equals 17 residues. The CDR3: CASSLGLAGDSTGELFF. CDR3 DNA: TGTGCCAGCAGCCTTGGACTAGCGGGAGATTCCACCGGGGAGCTGTTTTTT.

The gene calls are TRBV29-1 and TRBJ1-2, with 10 bases fitting TRBD1. The CDR3 has 14 residues. Germline V gives CDR1 SQVTM, CDR2 ANQGSEA. V shed 6 bases, J shed 2 bases, and the junction held 6 bases outside the gene matches. The CDR3 here is CSVDGQGENYGYTF. The CDR3 bases are TGCAGCGTCGACGGACAGGGGGAGAACTATGGCTACACCTTC.

The rearrangement uses TRBV6-5 and TRBJ2-6; D unclear. V lost 6 bases, J lost 0 bases, and 9 bases lay in between. The CDR3 is made up of 15 amino acids. Germline values: CDR1 MNHEY, CDR2 SVGAGI. CDR3 coding DNA: TGTGCCAGCAGCGGGCCAAGCTCTGGGGCCAACGTCCTGACTTTC. Its protein product is CASSGPSSGANVLTF.

V usage is TRBV28 and J usage is TRBJ2-7; 15 positions match TRBD2. This CDR3 has 19 residues. V lost 7 bases to trimming and J lost 2 bases; unmatched junction nucleotides: 15. Germline V lookup: CDR1 MDHEN, CDR2 SYDVKM. This CDR3 reads CASTGQPGTSGRSAYEQYF. Written as DNA, the CDR3 is TGTGCCAGCACCGGACAACCCGGGACTAGCGGGAGGTCCGCCTACGAGCAGTACTTC.

In its sample, this clone was seen once. The chain carries TRBV7-2 and TRBJ2-7, with no clear D. V lost 8 bases to trimming and J lost 2 bases, with 22 bases between them. The CDR3 runs 16 residues. From germline, CDR1 is SGHTA and CDR2 FQGNSA. CDR3 in DNA: TGTGCCAGCGGCCTTCGTGGTGGCAGCTTAACCTACGAGCAGTACTTC. Translation: CASGLRGGSLTYEQYF. Together with reference TRBV7-2 and TRBJ2-7, the CDR3 gives the full variable domain: GAGVSQSPSNKVTEKGKDVELRCDPISGHTALYWYRQSLGQGLEFLIYFQGNSAPDKSGLPSDRFSAERTGGSVSTLTIQRTQQEDSAVYLCASGLRGGSLTYEQYFGPGTRLTVT.